This T cell receptor beta chain derives from a study of blood T cell repertoires in COVID-19. The CDR3 runs 17 residues. The germline gives CDR1 LGHDT, CDR2 YNNKEL (reference sequence). J lost 7 bases, V lost 0 bases, and 6 bases had no gene match. The method was immunoSEQ multiplex PCR; TCRdb's version includes in-frame clones alone and lacks a portion of them. The profile shows more than 300,000 clones, around 86% of them singletons. The sample comprised peripheral blood. The J gene is TRBJ2-1, the V gene TRBV3-1 (or the pseudogene TRBV3-2), with TRBD2 identical over 13 bases. The clonotype comes from a woman aged 45-59 years with COVID-19, enrolled during active disease. The CDR3 bases are TGTGCCAGCAGCCAAGATCAACTAGCGGGAGGGGGGAATGAGCAGTTCTTC. Translation: CASSQDQLAGGGNEQFF.